This T cell receptor beta chain was observed in a study of T cells in Graves' hyperthyroidism and ophthalmopathy. Overall study context: At the time of initial diagnosis and before any treatment, peripheral blood was collected. Study-level findings and limits: Most clonotypes expanded in the thyroid (above 0.001) were also present in blood. Stable hyperthyroidism was separated from ophthalmopathy by a model based on 13 V-J features.

RNA transcripts provided the source from which TCR beta CDR3 regions were amplified. RT-PCR in the first round (using the HTBI primer set) targeted the TCR CDR3. TCRdb passed the multiplex PCR reads through MiXCR, listing each CDR3 protein once. The sample contains roughly 710,000 distinct CDR3 sequences, 30% to 40% of which appear only once. In regard to this clonotype: Its antigen is unidentified.

The PBMCs were taken from under 12 ml of fresh peripheral blood. Per germline, CDR1 SGHAT and CDR2 FQNNGV. The CDR3 has 17 residues. With 2 bases clipped from V and 3 bases from J, the junction kept 11 bases outside the gene matches. The source material was blood. This clonotype was obtained from a woman in her thirties or forties with Graves' hyperthyroidism. The rearrangement links TRBV11-2 to TRBJ1-1, with 8 bases lining up with TRBD1. CDR3 region: CASSLRTGWSLDTEAFF. CDR3 nucleotides: TGTGCCAGCAGCTTACGGACAGGGTGGAGTTTGGACACTGAAGCTTTCTTT. Supplemented by reference TRBV11-2 and TRBJ1-1, the full variable domain reads EAGVAQSPRYKIIEKRQSVAFWCNPISGHATLYWYQQILGQGPKLLIQFQNNGVVDDSQLPKDRFSAERLKGVDSTLKIQPAKLEDSAVYLCASSLRTGWSLDTEAFFGQGTRLTVV.